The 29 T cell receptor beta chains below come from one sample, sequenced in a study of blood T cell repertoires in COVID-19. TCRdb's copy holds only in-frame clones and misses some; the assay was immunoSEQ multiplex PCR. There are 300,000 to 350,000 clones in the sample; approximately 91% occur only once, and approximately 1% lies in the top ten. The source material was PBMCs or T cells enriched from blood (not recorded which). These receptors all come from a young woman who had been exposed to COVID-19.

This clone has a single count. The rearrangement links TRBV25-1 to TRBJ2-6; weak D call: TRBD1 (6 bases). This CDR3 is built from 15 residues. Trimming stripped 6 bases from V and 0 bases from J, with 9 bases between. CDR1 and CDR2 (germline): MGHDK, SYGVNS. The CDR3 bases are TGTGCCAGCAGCAAAGGGGGCTCTGGGGCCAACGTCCTGACTTTC. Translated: CASSKGGSGANVLTF. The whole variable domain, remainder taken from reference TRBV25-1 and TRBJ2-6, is EADIYQTPRYLVIGTGKKITLECSQTMGHDKMYWYQQDPGMELHLIHYSYGVNSTEKGDLSSESTVSRIRTEHFPLTLESARPSHTSQYLCASSKGGSGANVLTFGAGSRLTVL.

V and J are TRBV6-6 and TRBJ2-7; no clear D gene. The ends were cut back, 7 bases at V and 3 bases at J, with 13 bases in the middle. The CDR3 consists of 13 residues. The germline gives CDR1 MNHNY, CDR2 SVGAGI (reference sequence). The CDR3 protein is CASTPTRSYEQYF. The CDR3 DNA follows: TGTGCCAGCACCCCCACACGAAGCTACGAGCAGTACTTC.

CDR3 DNA: TGTGCCAGCAGTTTTACAGTTCCCTACGAGCAGTACTTC. Encoded protein: CASSFTVPYEQYF. The J gene is TRBJ2-7, the V gene TRBV27; D not certain. CDR1 MNHEY and CDR2 SMNVEV come from the germline V gene (reference sequence). Trimming took 3 bases from V and 2 from J, leaving 8 bases between them. The CDR3 length is 13 residues.

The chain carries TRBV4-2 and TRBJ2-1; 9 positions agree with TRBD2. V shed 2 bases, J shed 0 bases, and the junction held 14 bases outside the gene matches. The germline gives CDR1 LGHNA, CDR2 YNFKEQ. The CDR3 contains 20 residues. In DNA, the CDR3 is TGTGCCAGCAGCCAAATAATTATTAGCGGGAGATCAGGCTCCTACAATGAGCAGTTCTTC. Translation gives CASSQIIISGRSGSYNEQFF.

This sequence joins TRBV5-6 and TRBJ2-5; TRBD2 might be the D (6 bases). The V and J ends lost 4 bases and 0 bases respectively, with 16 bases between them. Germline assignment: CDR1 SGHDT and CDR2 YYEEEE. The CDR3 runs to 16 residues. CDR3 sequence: CASSALRGTYQETQYF. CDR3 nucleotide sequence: TGTGCCAGCAGCGCCCTACGGGGGACCTACCAAGAGACCCAGTACTTC.

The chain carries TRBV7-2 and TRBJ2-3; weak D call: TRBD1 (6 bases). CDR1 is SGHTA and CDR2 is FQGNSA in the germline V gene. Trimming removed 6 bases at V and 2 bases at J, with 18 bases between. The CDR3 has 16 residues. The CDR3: CASSYKPGQNTDTQYF. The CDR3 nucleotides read TGTGCCAGCAGTTACAAACCGGGACAAAACACAGATACGCAGTATTTT.

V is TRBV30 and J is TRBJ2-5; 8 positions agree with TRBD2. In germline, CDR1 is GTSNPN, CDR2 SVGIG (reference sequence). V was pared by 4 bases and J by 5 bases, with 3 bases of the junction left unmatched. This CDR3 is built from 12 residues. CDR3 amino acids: CAWKGGGETQYF. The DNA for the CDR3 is TGTGCCTGGAAAGGCGGGGGGGAGACCCAGTACTTC.

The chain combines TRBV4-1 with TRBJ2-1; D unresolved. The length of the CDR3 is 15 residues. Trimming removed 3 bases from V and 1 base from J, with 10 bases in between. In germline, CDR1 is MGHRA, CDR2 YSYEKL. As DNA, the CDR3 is TGCGCCAGCAGCCACGGTGCGTCTTCCTACAATGAGCAGTTCTTC. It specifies CASSHGASSYNEQFF.

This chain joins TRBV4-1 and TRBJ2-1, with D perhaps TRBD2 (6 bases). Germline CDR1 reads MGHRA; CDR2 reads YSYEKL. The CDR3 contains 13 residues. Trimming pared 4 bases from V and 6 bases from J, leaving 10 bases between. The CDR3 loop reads CASSRDSLNEQFF. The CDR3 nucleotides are TGCGCCAGCAGCCGGGACTCCCTCAATGAGCAGTTCTTC.

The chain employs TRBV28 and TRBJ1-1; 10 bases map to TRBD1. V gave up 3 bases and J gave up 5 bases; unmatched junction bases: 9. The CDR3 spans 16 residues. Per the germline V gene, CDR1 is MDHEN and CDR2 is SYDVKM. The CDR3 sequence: CASSFSWGTGVTEAFF. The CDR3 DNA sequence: TGTGCCAGCAGTTTTTCTTGGGGGACAGGGGTGACTGAAGCTTTCTTT. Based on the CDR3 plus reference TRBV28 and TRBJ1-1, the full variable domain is DVKVTQSSRYLVKRTGEKVFLECVQDMDHENMFWYRQDPGLGLRLIYFSYDVKMKEKGDIPEGYSVSREKKERFSLILESASTNQTSMYLCASSFSWGTGVTEAFFGQGTRLTVV.

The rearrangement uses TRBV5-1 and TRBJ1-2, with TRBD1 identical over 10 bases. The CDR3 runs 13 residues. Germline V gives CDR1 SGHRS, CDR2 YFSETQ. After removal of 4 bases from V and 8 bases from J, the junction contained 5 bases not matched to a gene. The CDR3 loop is CASSEGTGDGYTF. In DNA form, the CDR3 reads TGCGCCAGCAGCGAGGGGACAGGGGACGGCTACACCTTC.

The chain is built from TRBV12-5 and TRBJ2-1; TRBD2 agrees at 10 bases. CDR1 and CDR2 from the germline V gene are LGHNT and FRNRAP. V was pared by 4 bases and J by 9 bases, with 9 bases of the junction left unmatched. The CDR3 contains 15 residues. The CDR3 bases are TGTGCTAGTGGTTCGCCCCGAACTAGCGGGATTGAGCAGTTCTTC. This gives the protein CASGSPRTSGIEQFF. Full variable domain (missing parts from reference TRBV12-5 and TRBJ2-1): DARVTQTPRHKVTEMGQEVTMRCQPILGHNTVFWYRQTMMQGLELLAYFRNRAPLDDSGMPKDRFSAEMPDATLATLKIQPSEPRDSAVYFCASGSPRTSGIEQFFGPGTRLTVL.

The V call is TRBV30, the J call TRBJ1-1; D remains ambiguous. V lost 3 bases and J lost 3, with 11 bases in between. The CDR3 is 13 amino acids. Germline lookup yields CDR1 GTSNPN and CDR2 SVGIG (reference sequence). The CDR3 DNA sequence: TGTGCCTGGAGCCAACAATTGGACACTGAAGCTTTCTTT. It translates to CAWSQQLDTEAFF.

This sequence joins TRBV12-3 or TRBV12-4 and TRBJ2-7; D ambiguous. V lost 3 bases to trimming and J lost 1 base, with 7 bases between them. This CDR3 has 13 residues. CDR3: CASSLSASYEQYF. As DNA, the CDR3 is TGTGCCAGCAGTTTGAGTGCATCCTACGAGCAGTACTTC.

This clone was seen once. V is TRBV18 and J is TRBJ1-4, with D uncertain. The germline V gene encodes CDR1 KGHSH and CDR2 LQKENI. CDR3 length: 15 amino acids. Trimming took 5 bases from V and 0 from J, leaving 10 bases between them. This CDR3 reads CASSAPRATNEKLFF. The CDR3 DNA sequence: TGTGCCAGCTCAGCCCCCCGGGCAACTAATGAAAAACTGTTTTTT.

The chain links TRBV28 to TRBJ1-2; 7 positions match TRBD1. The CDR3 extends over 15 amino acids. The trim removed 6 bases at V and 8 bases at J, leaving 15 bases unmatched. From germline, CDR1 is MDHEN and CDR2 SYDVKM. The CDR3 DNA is TGTGCCAGCAGACCGACAGGGAGGCGGAGTGGAGGCTACACCTTC. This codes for CASRPTGRRSGGYTF.

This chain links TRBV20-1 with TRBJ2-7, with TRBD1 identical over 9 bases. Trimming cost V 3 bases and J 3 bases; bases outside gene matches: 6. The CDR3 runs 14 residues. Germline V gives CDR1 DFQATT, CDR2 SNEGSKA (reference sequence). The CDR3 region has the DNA TGCAGTGCTAGTGGGACAGGGTCGAGCTACGAGCAGTACTTC. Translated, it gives CSASGTGSSYEQYF.

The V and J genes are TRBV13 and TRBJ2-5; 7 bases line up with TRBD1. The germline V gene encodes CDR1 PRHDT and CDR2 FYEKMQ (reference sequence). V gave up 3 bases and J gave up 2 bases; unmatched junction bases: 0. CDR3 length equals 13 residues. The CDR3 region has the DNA TGTGCCAGCAGCTTGGGACAGCAAGAGACCCAGTACTTC. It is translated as CASSLGQQETQYF.

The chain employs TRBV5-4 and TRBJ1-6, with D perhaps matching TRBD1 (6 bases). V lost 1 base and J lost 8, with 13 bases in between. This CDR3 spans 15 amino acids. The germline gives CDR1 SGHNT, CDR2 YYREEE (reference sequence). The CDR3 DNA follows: TGTGCCAGCAGCTTGCTTGTGGGGGCTGATTCACCCCTCCACTTT. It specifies CASSLLVGADSPLHF.

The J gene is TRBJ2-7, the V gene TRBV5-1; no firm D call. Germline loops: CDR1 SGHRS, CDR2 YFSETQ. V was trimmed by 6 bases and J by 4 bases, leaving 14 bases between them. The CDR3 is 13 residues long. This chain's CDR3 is CASKLSPEYEQYF. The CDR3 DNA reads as TGCGCCAGCAAGCTCTCCCCTGAGTACGAGCAGTACTTC.

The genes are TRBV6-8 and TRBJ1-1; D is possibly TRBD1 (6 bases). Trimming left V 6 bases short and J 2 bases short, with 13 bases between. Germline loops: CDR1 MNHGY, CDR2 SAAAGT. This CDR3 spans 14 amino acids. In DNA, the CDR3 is TGTGCCAGCAGCCCGACAGGTCCAAACACTGAAGCTTTCTTT. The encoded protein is CASSPTGPNTEAFF.

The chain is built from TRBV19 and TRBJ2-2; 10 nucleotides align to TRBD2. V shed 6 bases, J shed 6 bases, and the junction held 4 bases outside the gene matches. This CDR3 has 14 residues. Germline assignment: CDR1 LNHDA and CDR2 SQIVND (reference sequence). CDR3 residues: CASRGTSGAGELFF. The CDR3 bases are TGTGCCAGTAGGGGAACTAGCGGGGCCGGGGAGCTGTTTTTT.

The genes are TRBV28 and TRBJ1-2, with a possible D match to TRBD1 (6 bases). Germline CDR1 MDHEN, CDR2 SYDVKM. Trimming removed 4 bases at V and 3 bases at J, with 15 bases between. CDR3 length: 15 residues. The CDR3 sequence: CASSSPGGNYYGYTF. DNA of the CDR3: TGTGCCAGCAGTTCCCCGGGGGGCAACTACTATGGCTACACCTTC.

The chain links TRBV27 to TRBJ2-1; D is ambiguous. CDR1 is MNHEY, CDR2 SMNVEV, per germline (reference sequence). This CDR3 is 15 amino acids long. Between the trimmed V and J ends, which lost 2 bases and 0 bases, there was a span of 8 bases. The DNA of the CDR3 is TGTGCCAGCAGTTTAAGTTCTAGCTCCTACAATGAGCAGTTCTTC. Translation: CASSLSSSSYNEQFF.

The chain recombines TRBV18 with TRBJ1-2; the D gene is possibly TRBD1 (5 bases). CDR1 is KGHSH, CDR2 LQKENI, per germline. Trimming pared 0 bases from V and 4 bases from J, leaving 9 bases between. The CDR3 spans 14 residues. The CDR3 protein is CASSPPAQVYGYTF. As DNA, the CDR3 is TGTGCCAGCTCACCACCCGCACAGGTCTATGGCTACACCTTC.

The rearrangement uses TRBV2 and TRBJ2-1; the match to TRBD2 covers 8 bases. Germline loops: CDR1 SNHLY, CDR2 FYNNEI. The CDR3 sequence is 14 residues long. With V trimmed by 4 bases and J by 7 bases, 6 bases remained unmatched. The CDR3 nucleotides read TGTGCCAGCAGTGGGCGGGAGGTACGGAATGAGCAGTTCTTC. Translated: CASSGREVRNEQFF.

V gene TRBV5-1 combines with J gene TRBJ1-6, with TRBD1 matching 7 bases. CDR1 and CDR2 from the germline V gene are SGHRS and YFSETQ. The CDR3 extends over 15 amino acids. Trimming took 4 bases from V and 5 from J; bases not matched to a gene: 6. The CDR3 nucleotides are TGCGCCAGCAGCAGACAGGGTATGGATAATTCACCCCTCCACTTT. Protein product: CASSRQGMDNSPLHF.

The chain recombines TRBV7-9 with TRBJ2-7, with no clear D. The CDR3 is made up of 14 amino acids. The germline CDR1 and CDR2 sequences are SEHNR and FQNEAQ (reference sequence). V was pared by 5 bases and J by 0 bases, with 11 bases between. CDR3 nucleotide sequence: TGTGCCAGCAGCGGGCAGCCAAGCTCCTACGAGCAGTACTTC. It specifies CASSGQPSSYEQYF. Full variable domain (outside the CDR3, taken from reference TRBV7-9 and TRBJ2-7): DTGVSQNPRHKITKRGQNVTFRCDPISEHNRLYWYRQTLGQGPEFLTYFQNEAQLEKSRLLSDRFSAERPKGSFSTLEIQRTEQGDSAMYLCASSGQPSSYEQYFGPGTRLTVT.

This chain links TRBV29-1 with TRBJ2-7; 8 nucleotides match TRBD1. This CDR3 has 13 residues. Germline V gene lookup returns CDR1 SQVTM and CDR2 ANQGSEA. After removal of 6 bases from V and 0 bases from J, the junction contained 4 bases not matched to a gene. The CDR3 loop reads CSVATGDSYEQYF. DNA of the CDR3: TGCAGCGTGGCGACAGGGGACTCCTACGAGCAGTACTTC.